The 32 T cell receptor beta chains given below trace back to one sample, sequenced in a study of blood T cell repertoires in COVID-19. Here immunoSEQ multiplex PCR was the method, and the copy in TCRdb shows in-frame clones only, minus some. This table holds some 300,000 clones, roughly 90% found once. Sequencing was carried out using PBMCs or T cells enriched from blood (not recorded which). The origin of the receptors is a woman aged 25 to 39 who had recovered from COVID-19.

This chain joins TRBV5-1 and TRBJ2-7; tentatively, D is TRBD1 (5 bases). Trimming shortened V by 4 bases and J by 0 bases, and 20 bases separated the two germline ends. The CDR3 is 17 residues long. The germline CDR1 and CDR2 sequences are SGHRS and YFSETQ. The CDR3 nucleotides are TGCGCCAGCAGCACCGCTTCGCTAAAGGGGCACTCCTACGAGCAGTACTTC. It encodes CASSTASLKGHSYEQYF. Together with reference TRBV5-1 and TRBJ2-7, the CDR3 gives the full variable domain: KAGVTQTPRYLIKTRGQQVTLSCSPISGHRSVSWYQQTPGQGLQFLFEYFSETQRNKGNFPGRFSGRQFSNSRSEMNVSTLELGDSALYLCASSTASLKGHSYEQYFGPGTRLTVT.

This clone has a handful of counts. The chain employs TRBV28 and TRBJ2-5; 9 nucleotides agree with TRBD1. CDR3 length equals 15 residues. Per the germline V gene, CDR1 is MDHEN and CDR2 is SYDVKM. The J segment lost 5 bases and the V segment lost 5 bases, leaving 9 bases of the junction unmatched. DNA of the CDR3: TGTGCCAGCAGTACCCAGAACAGGGGGCGGGAGACCCAGTACTTC. Translated: CASSTQNRGRETQYF.

The genes are TRBV2 and TRBJ1-2, with D perhaps matching TRBD1 (6 bases). V was pared by 6 bases and J by 4 bases, with 12 bases between. Germline V gene sequence: CDR1 SNHLY, CDR2 FYNNEI. This CDR3 contains 13 residues. As DNA, the CDR3 is TGTGCCAGCAGCACGGGACACTCCTATGGCTACACCTTC. Translating gives CASSTGHSYGYTF.

The chain employs TRBV19 and TRBJ1-4, with 9 bases fitting TRBD1. V lost 10 bases, J lost 7 bases, and 10 bases stayed unmatched. The CDR3 has 14 amino acids. The germline CDR1 and CDR2 sequences are LNHDA and SQIVND (reference sequence). As DNA, the CDR3 is TGTGCCACCGAACCGGGACAGGGTGTTGAAAAACTGTTTTTT. Amino acids: CATEPGQGVEKLFF. The full variable domain, with the rest looked up from reference TRBV19 and TRBJ1-4, is DGGITQSPKYLFRKEGQNVTLSCEQNLNHDAMYWYRQDPGQGLRLIYYSQIVNDFQKGDIAEGYSVSREKKESFPLTVTSAQKNPTAFYLCATEPGQGVEKLFFGSGTQLSVL.

V and J are TRBV7-3 and TRBJ2-7; 8 bases line up with TRBD1. There are 15 residues in the CDR3. V lost 3 bases and J lost 0; bases outside the gene matches: 4. Per the germline V gene, CDR1 is SGHTA and CDR2 is FQGTGA. The CDR3 protein is CASSLRQGPSYEQYF. CDR3 DNA: TGTGCCAGCAGCTTGAGACAGGGGCCCTCCTACGAGCAGTACTTC.

The CDR3 loop reads CASSPGTGGYEQYF. Here the CDR3 DNA reads TGTGCCAGCTCACCAGGGACAGGGGGCTACGAGCAGTACTTC. The chain employs TRBV18 and TRBJ2-5; 11 bases map to TRBD1. TRBJ2-7 explains the end of the DNA better; the J call may be wrong. CDR1 is KGHSH, CDR2 LQKENI, per germline. The CDR3 spans 14 residues.

The rearrangement joins TRBV7-9 to TRBJ1-5; TRBD1 matches at 9 bases. J lost 3 bases, V lost 3 bases, and 6 bases had no gene match. Germline CDR1 reads SEHNR; CDR2 reads FQNEAQ (reference sequence). The CDR3 totals 16 residues. The CDR3 DNA reads TGTGCCAGCAGCTTGTGGACAGGGGTTAACAATCAGCCCCAGCATTTT. Residues: CASSLWTGVNNQPQHF.

This clone occurred once. V is TRBV4-1 and J is TRBJ2-7; the D gene is possibly TRBD1 (6 bases). CDR1 and CDR2 from the germline V gene are MGHRA and YSYEKL. There are 16 residues in the CDR3. Between the trimmed V and J ends, which lost 3 bases and 2 bases, there was a span of 17 bases. The CDR3 DNA reads as TGCGCCAGCAGCCACCCCCTCCGGGACACAGCCTACGAGCAGTACTTC. Translation gives CASSHPLRDTAYEQYF.

This clone was counted once. This chain joins TRBV27 and TRBJ1-1; maybe TRBD1 (6 bases). CDR1 MNHEY and CDR2 SMNVEV come from the germline V gene (reference sequence). There are 14 residues in the CDR3. V lost 6 bases to trimming and J lost 3 bases, with 14 bases between them. CDR3 nucleotide sequence: TGTGCCAGCAGAACAGGGAGTTCGTACACTGAAGCTTTCTTT. It codes for CASRTGSSYTEAFF.

V gene TRBV7-2 combines with J gene TRBJ2-7, with 9 bases fitting TRBD1. Unmatched junction bases numbered 12, after V lost 4 bases and J lost 2 bases. The germline V gene has CDR1 SGHTA and CDR2 FQGNSA. The CDR3 has 17 residues. CDR3 nucleotide sequence: TGTGCCAGCAGCTATCGAATTGGGGACAGGGTCACCTACGAGCAGTACTTC. Its translation is CASSYRIGDRVTYEQYF.

J is TRBJ1-1 and V is TRBV16; D remains ambiguous. With 2 bases removed from V and 2 bases from J, the gap between germline ends came to 15 bases. CDR3 length: 16 residues. Germline V lookup: CDR1 KGHSY, CDR2 FQNENV. The CDR3 reads CASSQNLPGDNTEAFF. The CDR3 region has the DNA TGTGCCAGCAGCCAAAACCTGCCTGGAGACAACACTGAAGCTTTCTTT.

This clone has only a few counts. This chain uses TRBV21-1 with TRBJ1-3; TRBD1, the D gene given by the table, was not confirmed from the DNA. TRBV21-1 is a pseudogene. The CDR3 totals 17 residues. The CDR3 here is CASSKGSPGFVGNTIYF. The DNA for the CDR3 is TGTGCCAGCAGCAAAGGATCCCCAGGGTTTGTTGGAAACACCATATATTTT.

This clone was observed a single time. A junction end diverges from the germline sequence, so it may reflect a read error. The chain combines TRBV7-2 with TRBJ2-1; 10 positions agree with TRBD2. CDR3 length equals 14 residues. Germline values: CDR1 SGHTA, CDR2 FQGNSA. CDR3 protein: CASNLAGGMNEQFF. CDR3 DNA: TGTGCCAGCAACTTAGCGGGAGGAATGAATGAGCAGTTCTTC. The variable domain in full, with the rest retrieved from reference TRBV7-2 and TRBJ2-1, is GAGVSQSPSNKVTEKGKDVELRCDPISGHTALYWYRQSLGQGLEFLIYFQGNSAPDKSGLPSDRFSAERTGGSVSTLTIQRTQQEDSAVYLCASNLAGGMNEQFFGPGTRLTVL.

The count of this clone is one. V usage is TRBV7-9 and J usage is TRBJ2-2; 8 nucleotides agree with TRBD1. The junction had 13 bases not matched to a gene; V was cut back by 5 bases and J by 2 bases. Per germline, CDR1 SEHNR and CDR2 FQNEAQ (reference sequence). This CDR3 is built from 18 residues. The CDR3 region has the DNA TGTGCCAGCAGCCCTACGACCGCCAGGGGGCCTAACACCGGGGAGCTGTTTTTT. This encodes CASSPTTARGPNTGELFF.

V and J are TRBV7-9 and TRBJ2-7, with D possibly being TRBD2 (5 bases). This CDR3 has 15 amino acids. Germline V gene sequence: CDR1 SEHNR, CDR2 FQNEAQ (reference sequence). The V gene lost 4 bases and the J gene lost 0 bases, with 13 bases spanning the gap. The CDR3 loop is CASSSGRLASYEQYF. DNA for the CDR3: TGTGCCAGCAGCTCTGGGCGGCTAGCCTCCTACGAGCAGTACTTC.

This chain links TRBV7-9 with TRBJ2-2; D is possibly TRBD1 (7 bases). The CDR3 is 14 residues long. With 6 bases removed from V and 4 bases from J, the gap between germline ends came to 12 bases. CDR1 SEHNR and CDR2 FQNEAQ come from the germline V gene (reference sequence). The CDR3 nucleotides read TGTGCCAGCAGGAGACAGGGACTCACCGGGGAGCTGTTTTTT. Translated, it gives CASRRQGLTGELFF.

The gene calls are TRBV19 and TRBJ2-7, with TRBD1 matching 7 bases. The CDR3 is made up of 13 amino acids. Trimming cost V 7 bases and J 0 bases; bases outside gene matches: 3. CDR1 LNHDA and CDR2 SQIVND come from the germline V gene (reference sequence). The CDR3 DNA reads TGTGCCAGTACCTACAGGGGCTCCTACGAGCAGTACTTC. It encodes CASTYRGSYEQYF.

The V and J genes are TRBV27 and TRBJ1-2; D perhaps matches TRBD1 (6 bases). Germline loops: CDR1 MNHEY, CDR2 SMNVEV (reference sequence). Deletions cut 3 bases from V and 5 bases from J, with 10 bases between. The length of the CDR3 is 13 residues. For the CDR3, the DNA is TGTGCCAGCAGTTTCTCCAGGGGTTATGGCTACACCTTC. This sequence encodes CASSFSRGYGYTF.

The genes are TRBV18 and TRBJ1-6; the match to TRBD1 covers 10 bases. The germline CDR1 and CDR2 sequences are KGHSH and LQKENI. The CDR3 loop spans 15 amino acids. Trimming removed 4 bases from V and 10 bases from J; junction bases left unmatched: 7. CDR3 sequence: CASSLRDRGSSPLHF. In DNA form, the CDR3 reads TGTGCCAGCTCACTACGGGACAGGGGTTCCTCACCCCTCCACTTT.

The chain has TRBV11-2 and TRBJ2-3, with TRBD1 as a possible D gene (5 bases). Germline values: CDR1 SGHAT, CDR2 FQNNGV. V was trimmed by 5 bases and J by 4 bases, leaving 13 bases between them. The CDR3 is made up of 14 amino acids. CDR3 region: CASSAWQGPDTQYF. For the CDR3, the DNA is TGTGCCAGCAGCGCTTGGCAGGGCCCAGATACGCAGTATTTT.

The chain employs TRBV15 and TRBJ2-1, with D possibly TRBD2 on 6 matching bases. Germline CDR1 LNHNV, CDR2 YYDKDF (reference sequence). V lost 0 bases and J 3 bases, leaving 9 bases between the germline ends. The CDR3 is 15 residues long. The DNA for the CDR3 is TGTGCCACCAGCAGAGAGCGGGGACGCTACAATGAGCAGTTCTTC. It codes for CATSRERGRYNEQFF. Full variable domain (missing parts from reference TRBV15 and TRBJ2-1): DAMVIQNPRYQVTQFGKPVTLSCSQTLNHNVMYWYQQKSSQAPKLLFHYYDKDFNNEADTPDNFQSRRPNTSFCFLDIRSPGLGDTAMYLCATSRERGRYNEQFFGPGTRLTVL.

This chain's CDR3 is CASSVDGANYGYTF. CDR3 bases: TGTGCCAGCAGCGTCGACGGAGCTAACTATGGCTACACCTTC. The chain links TRBV7-3 to TRBJ1-2, with D uncertain. Trimming cost V 5 bases and J 0 bases, with 10 bases left between them. There are 14 residues in the CDR3. Germline V gene sequence: CDR1 SGHTA, CDR2 FQGTGA.

The gene calls are TRBV18 and TRBJ2-7, with D maybe TRBD2 (5 bases). V lost 3 bases and J lost 3, with 15 bases in between. The CDR3 spans 15 residues. CDR1 is KGHSH, CDR2 LQKENI, per germline. CDR3 bases: TGTGCCAGCTCACCCCTGGACTTGAACGACTACGAGCAGTACTTC. It translates to CASSPLDLNDYEQYF. Complete variable domain (other parts from reference TRBV18 and TRBJ2-7): NAGVMQNPRHLVRRRGQEARLRCSPMKGHSHVYWYRQLPEEGLKFMVYLQKENIIDESGMPKERFSAEFPKEGPSILRIQQVVRGDSAAYFCASSPLDLNDYEQYFGPGTRLTVT.

J is TRBJ2-1 and V is TRBV27; D might be TRBD2 (6 bases). The CDR3 has 13 residues. Trimming left V 5 bases short and J 9 bases short, with 14 bases between. Germline V gives CDR1 MNHEY, CDR2 SMNVEV (reference sequence). This chain's CDR3 is CASSGDSPSEQFF. In DNA, the CDR3 is TGTGCCAGCAGTGGGGACTCCCCCAGTGAGCAGTTCTTC.

The rearrangement uses TRBV29-1 and TRBJ1-5, with D maybe TRBD1 (5 bases). Germline assignment: CDR1 SQVTM and CDR2 ANQGSEA. The CDR3 has 13 residues. V was pared by 8 bases and J by 6 bases, with 17 bases between. This CDR3 is CSYKGFRFQPQHF. DNA for the CDR3: TGCAGCTATAAGGGGTTCAGGTTTCAGCCCCAGCATTTT.

The chain employs TRBV7-9 and TRBJ1-2, with D possibly being TRBD1 (5 bases). The CDR3 sequence is 14 residues long. Trimming took 1 base from V and 5 from J, leaving 11 bases between them. The germline V gene encodes CDR1 SEHNR and CDR2 FQNEAQ (reference sequence). CDR3 sequence: CASSLEQAPYGYTF. Here the CDR3 DNA reads TGTGCCAGCAGCTTAGAACAGGCTCCGTATGGCTACACCTTC.

The chain is built from TRBV30 and TRBJ1-4; weak D call: TRBD1 (6 bases). Trimming cost V 4 bases and J 0 bases, with 6 bases left between them. Germline V CDR1 and CDR2: GTSNPN, SVGIG (reference sequence). The length of the CDR3 is 13 residues. The CDR3 loop is CAWNRATNEKLFF. DNA of the CDR3: TGTGCCTGGAACAGGGCAACTAATGAAAAACTGTTTTTT.

The chain has TRBV18 and TRBJ2-1; 11 bases agree with TRBD2. The V gene end was trimmed by 5 bases and the J gene end by 6 bases; junction bases not matched to a gene: 6. Germline CDR1 reads KGHSH; CDR2 reads LQKENI. The CDR3 is made up of 15 amino acids. This chain's CDR3 is CASSLLAGVLNEQFF. The CDR3 DNA follows: TGTGCCAGCTCATTACTAGCGGGAGTCCTCAATGAGCAGTTCTTC.

On this clone itself: The sample holds other DNA sequences that translate to the same CDR3. J is TRBJ1-1 and V is TRBV18; 8 bases align to TRBD1. Germline V CDR1 and CDR2: KGHSH, LQKENI. The CDR3 is made up of 14 amino acids. V lost 2 bases, J lost 4 bases, and 3 bases stayed unmatched. The CDR3 DNA sequence: TGTGCCAGCTCACCAGGACAGGGCGGCACTGAAGCTTTCTTT. Residues: CASSPGQGGTEAFF. The complete variable domain, with remaining parts taken from reference TRBV18 and TRBJ1-1, reads NAGVMQNPRHLVRRRGQEARLRCSPMKGHSHVYWYRQLPEEGLKFMVYLQKENIIDESGMPKERFSAEFPKEGPSILRIQQVVRGDSAAYFCASSPGQGGTEAFFGQGTRLTVV.

V gene TRBV9 combines with J gene TRBJ2-3; weak D call: TRBD2 (6 bases). V was trimmed by 1 base and J by 1 base, leaving 7 bases between them. The CDR3 is 14 residues long. CDR1 is SGDLS and CDR2 is YYNGEE in the germline V gene. The CDR3 nucleotides read TGTGCCAGCAGCGTATCTAGCGGCACAGATACGCAGTATTTT. Protein product: CASSVSSGTDTQYF.

This clone was detected only once. The rearrangement uses TRBV3-1 (or the pseudogene TRBV3-2) and TRBJ2-1; D is perhaps TRBD2 (6 bases). Germline V gene data show CDR1 as LGHDT and CDR2 as YNNKEL (reference sequence). This CDR3 is built from 17 residues. The V end was cut by 2 bases, the J end by 0 bases, with 14 bases between. This chain's CDR3 is CASSQPSASDSYNEQFF. DNA of the CDR3: TGTGCCAGCAGCCAACCCTCAGCTAGCGACTCCTACAATGAGCAGTTCTTC.

This clone was picked up one time. This chain connects TRBV5-1 to TRBJ2-7; D is perhaps TRBD2 (6 bases). CDR1 and CDR2 from the germline V gene are SGHRS and YFSETQ. CDR3 length: 16 amino acids. V gave up 3 bases and J gave up 0 bases, with 16 bases separating them. As DNA, the CDR3 is TGCGCCAGCAGCTCCAGGCCCGAGACTAGCTCCTACGAGCAGTACTTC. Translating gives CASSSRPETSSYEQYF. Variable domain in full (rest from reference TRBV5-1 and TRBJ2-7): KAGVTQTPRYLIKTRGQQVTLSCSPISGHRSVSWYQQTPGQGLQFLFEYFSETQRNKGNFPGRFSGRQFSNSRSEMNVSTLELGDSALYLCASSSRPETSSYEQYFGPGTRLTVT.